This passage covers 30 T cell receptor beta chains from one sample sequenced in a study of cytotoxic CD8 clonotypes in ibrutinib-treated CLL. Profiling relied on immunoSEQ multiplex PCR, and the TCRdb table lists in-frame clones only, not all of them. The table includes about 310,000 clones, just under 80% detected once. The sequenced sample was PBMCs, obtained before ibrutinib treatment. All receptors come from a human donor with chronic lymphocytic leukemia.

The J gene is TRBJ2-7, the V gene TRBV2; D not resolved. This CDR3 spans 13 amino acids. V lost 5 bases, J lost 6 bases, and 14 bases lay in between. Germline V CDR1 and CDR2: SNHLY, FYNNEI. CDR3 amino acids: CASSRVIYLEQYF. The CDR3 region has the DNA TGTGCCAGCAGTCGGGTTATCTATCTCGAGCAGTACTTC.

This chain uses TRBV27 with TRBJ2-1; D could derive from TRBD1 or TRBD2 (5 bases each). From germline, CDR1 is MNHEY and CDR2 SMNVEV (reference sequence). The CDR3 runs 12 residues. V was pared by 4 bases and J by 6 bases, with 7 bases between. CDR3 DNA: TGTGCCAGCAGTTCCGGGACCAATGAGCAGTTCTTC. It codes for CASSSGTNEQFF.

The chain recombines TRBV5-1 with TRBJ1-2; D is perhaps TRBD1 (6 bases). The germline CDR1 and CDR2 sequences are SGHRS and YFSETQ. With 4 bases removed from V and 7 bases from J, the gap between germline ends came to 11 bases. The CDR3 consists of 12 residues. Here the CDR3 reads CASSDQGFGYTF. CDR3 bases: TGCGCCAGCAGCGATCAGGGGTTTGGCTACACCTTC. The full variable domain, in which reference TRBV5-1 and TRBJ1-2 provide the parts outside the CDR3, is KAGVTQTPRYLIKTRGQQVTLSCSPISGHRSVSWYQQTPGQGLQFLFEYFSETQRNKGNFPGRFSGRQFSNSRSEMNVSTLELGDSALYLCASSDQGFGYTFGSGTRLTVV.

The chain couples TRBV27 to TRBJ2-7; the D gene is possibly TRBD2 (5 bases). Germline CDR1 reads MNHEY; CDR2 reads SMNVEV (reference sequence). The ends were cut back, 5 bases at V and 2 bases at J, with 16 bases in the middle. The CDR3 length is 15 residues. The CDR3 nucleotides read TGTGCCAGCAGTGAAGTGCTAGCAGTTACCTACGAGCAGTACTTC. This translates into CASSEVLAVTYEQYF.

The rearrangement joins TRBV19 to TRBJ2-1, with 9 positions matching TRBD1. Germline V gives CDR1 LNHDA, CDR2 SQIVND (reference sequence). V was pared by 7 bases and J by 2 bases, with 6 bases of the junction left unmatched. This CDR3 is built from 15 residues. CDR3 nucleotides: TGTGCCAGTAACCGGGACAGGGATACCTACAATGAGCAGTTCTTC. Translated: CASNRDRDTYNEQFF. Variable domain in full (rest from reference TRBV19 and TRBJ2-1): DGGITQSPKYLFRKEGQNVTLSCEQNLNHDAMYWYRQDPGQGLRLIYYSQIVNDFQKGDIAEGYSVSREKKESFPLTVTSAQKNPTAFYLCASNRDRDTYNEQFFGPGTRLTVL.

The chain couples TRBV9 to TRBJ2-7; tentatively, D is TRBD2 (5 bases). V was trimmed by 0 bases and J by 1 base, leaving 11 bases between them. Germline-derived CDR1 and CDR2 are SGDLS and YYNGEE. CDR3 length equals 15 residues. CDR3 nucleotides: TGTGCCAGCAGCGTAGGAGACGGGGTATCCTACGAGCAGTACTTC. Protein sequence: CASSVGDGVSYEQYF.

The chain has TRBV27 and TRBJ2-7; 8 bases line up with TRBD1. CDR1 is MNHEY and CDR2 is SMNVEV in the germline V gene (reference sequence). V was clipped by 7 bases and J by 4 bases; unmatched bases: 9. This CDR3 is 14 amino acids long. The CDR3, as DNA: TGTGCCAGCATGAACCGGGACAGGCGGTACGAGCAGTACTTC. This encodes CASMNRDRRYEQYF.

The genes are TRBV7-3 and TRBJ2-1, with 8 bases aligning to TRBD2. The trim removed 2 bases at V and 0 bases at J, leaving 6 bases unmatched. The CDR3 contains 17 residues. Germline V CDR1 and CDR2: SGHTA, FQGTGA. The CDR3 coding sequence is TGTGCCAGCAGCTTAGGACCCGGGACTAGCTCCTACAATGAGCAGTTCTTC. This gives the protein CASSLGPGTSSYNEQFF. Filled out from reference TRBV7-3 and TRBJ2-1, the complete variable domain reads GAGVSQTPSNKVTEKGKYVELRCDPISGHTALYWYRQSLGQGPEFLIYFQGTGAADDSGLPNDRFFAVRPEGSVSTLKIQRTERGDSAVYLCASSLGPGTSSYNEQFFGPGTRLTVL.

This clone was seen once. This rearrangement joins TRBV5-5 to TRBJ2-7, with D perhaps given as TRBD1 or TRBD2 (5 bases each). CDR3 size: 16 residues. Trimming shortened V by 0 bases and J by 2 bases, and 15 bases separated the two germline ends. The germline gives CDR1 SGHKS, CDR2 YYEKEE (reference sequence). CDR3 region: CASSLAYGARPYEQYF. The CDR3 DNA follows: TGTGCCAGCAGCTTGGCTTACGGGGCCAGGCCCTACGAGCAGTACTTC.

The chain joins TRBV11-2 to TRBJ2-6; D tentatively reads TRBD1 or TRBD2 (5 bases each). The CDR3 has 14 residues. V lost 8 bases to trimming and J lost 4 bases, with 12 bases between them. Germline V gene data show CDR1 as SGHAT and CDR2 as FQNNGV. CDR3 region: CASHGAAGANVLTF. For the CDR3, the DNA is TGTGCCAGCCACGGGGCAGCCGGGGCCAACGTCCTGACTTTC.

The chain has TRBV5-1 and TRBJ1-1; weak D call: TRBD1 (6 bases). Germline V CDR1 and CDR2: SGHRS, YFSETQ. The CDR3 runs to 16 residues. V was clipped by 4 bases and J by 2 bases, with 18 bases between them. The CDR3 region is CASSAGSGARNTEAFF. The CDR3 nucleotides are TGCGCCAGCAGCGCAGGGTCGGGGGCCCGAAACACTGAAGCTTTCTTT. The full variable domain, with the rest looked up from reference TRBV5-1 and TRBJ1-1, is KAGVTQTPRYLIKTRGQQVTLSCSPISGHRSVSWYQQTPGQGLQFLFEYFSETQRNKGNFPGRFSGRQFSNSRSEMNVSTLELGDSALYLCASSAGSGARNTEAFFGQGTRLTVV.

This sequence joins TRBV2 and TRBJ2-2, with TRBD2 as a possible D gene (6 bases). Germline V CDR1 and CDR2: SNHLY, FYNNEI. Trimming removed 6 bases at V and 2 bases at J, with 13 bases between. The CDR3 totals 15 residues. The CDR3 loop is CASSHLAPNTGELFF. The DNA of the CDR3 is TGTGCCAGCAGCCACCTAGCGCCAAACACCGGGGAGCTGTTTTTT. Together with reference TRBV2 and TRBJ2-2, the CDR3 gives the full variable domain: EPEVTQTPSHQVTQMGQEVILRCVPISNHLYFYWYRQILGQKVEFLVSFYNNEISEKSEIFDDQFSVERPDGSNFTLKIRSTKLEDSAMYFCASSHLAPNTGELFFGEGSRLTVL.

CDR3 in DNA: TGTGCCAGCAGCCAAGAACTAGCGGGAGTAAATGAGCAGTTCTTC. Translating it yields CASSQELAGVNEQFF. The chain couples TRBV14 to TRBJ2-1; 11 positions match TRBD2. The V and J ends lost 0 bases and 7 bases, in that order; junction bases with no gene match: 2. CDR3 length equals 15 residues. In germline, CDR1 is SGHDN, CDR2 FVKESK.

CDR3 bases: TGTGCCAGCAGTGAAAACACTGAAGCTTTCTTT. Translated, it gives CASSENTEAFF. The rearrangement joins TRBV2 to TRBJ1-1, with D unclear. Between the trimmed V and J ends, which lost 2 bases and 2 bases, there was a span of 0 bases. Germline V gene sequence: CDR1 SNHLY, CDR2 FYNNEI. This CDR3 spans 11 amino acids. Complete variable domain (other parts from reference TRBV2 and TRBJ1-1): EPEVTQTPSHQVTQMGQEVILRCVPISNHLYFYWYRQILGQKVEFLVSFYNNEISEKSEIFDDQFSVERPDGSNFTLKIRSTKLEDSAMYFCASSENTEAFFGQGTRLTVV.

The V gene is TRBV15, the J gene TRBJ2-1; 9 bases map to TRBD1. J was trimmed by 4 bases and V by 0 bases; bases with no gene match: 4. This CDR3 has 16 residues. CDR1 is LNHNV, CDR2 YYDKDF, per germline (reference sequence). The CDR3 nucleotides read TGTGCCACCAGCAGAGATCGAGGACAGGGGTACAATGAGCAGTTCTTC. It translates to CATSRDRGQGYNEQFF. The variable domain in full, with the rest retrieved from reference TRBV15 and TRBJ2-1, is DAMVIQNPRYQVTQFGKPVTLSCSQTLNHNVMYWYQQKSSQAPKLLFHYYDKDFNNEADTPDNFQSRRPNTSFCFLDIRSPGLGDTAMYLCATSRDRGQGYNEQFFGPGTRLTVL.

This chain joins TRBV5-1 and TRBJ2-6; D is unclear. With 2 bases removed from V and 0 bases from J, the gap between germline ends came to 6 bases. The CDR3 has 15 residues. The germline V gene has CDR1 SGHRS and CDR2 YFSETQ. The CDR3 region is CASSFSRSGANVLTF. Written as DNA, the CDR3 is TGCGCCAGCAGCTTCAGTCGCTCTGGGGCCAACGTCCTGACTTTC.

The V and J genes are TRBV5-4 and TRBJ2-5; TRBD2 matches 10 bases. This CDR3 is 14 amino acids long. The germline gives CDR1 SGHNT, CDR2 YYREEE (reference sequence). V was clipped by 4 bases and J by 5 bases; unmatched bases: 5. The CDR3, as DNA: TGTGCCAGCAGCCCCAGCGGGGGGGTGGAGACCCAGTACTTC. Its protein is CASSPSGGVETQYF.

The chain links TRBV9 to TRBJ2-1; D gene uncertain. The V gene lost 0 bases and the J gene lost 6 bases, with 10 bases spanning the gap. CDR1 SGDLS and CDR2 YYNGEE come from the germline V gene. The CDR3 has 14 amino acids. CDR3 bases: TGTGCCAGCAGCGTAGAAATAGCCGGCAATGAGCAGTTCTTC. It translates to CASSVEIAGNEQFF.

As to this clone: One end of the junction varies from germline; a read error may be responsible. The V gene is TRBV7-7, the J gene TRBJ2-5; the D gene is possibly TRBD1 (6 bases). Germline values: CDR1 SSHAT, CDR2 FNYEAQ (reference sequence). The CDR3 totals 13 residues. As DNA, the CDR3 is TGTGCTAGCAGCTTGGACAGACAAGAGACCCAGTACTTC. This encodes CASSLDRQETQYF.

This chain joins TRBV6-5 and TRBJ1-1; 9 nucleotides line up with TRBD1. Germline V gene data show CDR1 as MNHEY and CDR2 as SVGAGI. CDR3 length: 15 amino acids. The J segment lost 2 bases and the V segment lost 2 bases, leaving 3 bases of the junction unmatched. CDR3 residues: CASSYATGGNTEAFF. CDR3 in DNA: TGTGCCAGCAGTTACGCCACAGGGGGCAACACTGAAGCTTTCTTT.

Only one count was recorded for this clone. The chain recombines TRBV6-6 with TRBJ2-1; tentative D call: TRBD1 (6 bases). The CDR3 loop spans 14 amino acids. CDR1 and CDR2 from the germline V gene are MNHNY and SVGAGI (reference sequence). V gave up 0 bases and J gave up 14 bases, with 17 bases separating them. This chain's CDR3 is CASSYSNQQGIEFF. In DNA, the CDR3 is TGTGCCAGCAGTTACTCAAATCAACAGGGAATCGAGTTCTTC.

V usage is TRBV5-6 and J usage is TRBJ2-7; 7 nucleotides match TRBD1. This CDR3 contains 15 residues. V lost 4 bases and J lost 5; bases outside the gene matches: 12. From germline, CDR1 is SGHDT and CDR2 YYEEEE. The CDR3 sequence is CASSPMGTALNEQYF. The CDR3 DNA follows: TGTGCCAGCAGCCCCATGGGGACAGCACTAAACGAGCAGTACTTC.

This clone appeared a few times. CDR3 sequence: CASTMPSGTGGGYTF. The CDR3 DNA reads TGTGCCAGCACTATGCCGTCCGGGACAGGTGGTGGCTACACCTTC. The chain has TRBV7-6 and TRBJ1-2; 8 nucleotides agree with TRBD1. V trimming: 7 bases; J trimming: 7 bases; junction bases outside the gene matches: 14. Germline V gene sequence: CDR1 SGHVS, CDR2 FNYEAQ. The CDR3 runs to 15 residues.

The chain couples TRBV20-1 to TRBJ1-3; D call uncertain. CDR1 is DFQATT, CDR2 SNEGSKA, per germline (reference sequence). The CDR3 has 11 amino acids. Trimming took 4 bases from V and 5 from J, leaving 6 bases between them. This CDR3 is CSAIGRNTIYF. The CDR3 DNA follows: TGCAGTGCTATAGGCAGAAACACCATATATTTT.

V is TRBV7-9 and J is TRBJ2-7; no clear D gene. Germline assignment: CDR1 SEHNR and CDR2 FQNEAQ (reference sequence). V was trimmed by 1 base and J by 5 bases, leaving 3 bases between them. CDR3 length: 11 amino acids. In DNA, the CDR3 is TGTGCCAGCAGCTTAGACCACGAGCAGTACTTC. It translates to CASSLDHEQYF.

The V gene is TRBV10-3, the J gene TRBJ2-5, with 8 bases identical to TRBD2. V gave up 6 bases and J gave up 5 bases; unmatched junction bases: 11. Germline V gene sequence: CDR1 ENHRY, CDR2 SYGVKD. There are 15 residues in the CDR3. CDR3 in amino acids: CAIRRAGEGLETQYF. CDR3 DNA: TGTGCCATCAGAAGAGCGGGAGAAGGCTTGGAGACCCAGTACTTC.

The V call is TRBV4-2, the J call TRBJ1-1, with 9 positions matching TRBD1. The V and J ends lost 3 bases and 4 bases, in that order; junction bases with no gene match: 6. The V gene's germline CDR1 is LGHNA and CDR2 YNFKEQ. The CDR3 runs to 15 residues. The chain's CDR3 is CASSHERQGGTEAFF. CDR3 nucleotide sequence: TGTGCCAGCAGCCATGAGAGACAGGGGGGCACTGAAGCTTTCTTT.

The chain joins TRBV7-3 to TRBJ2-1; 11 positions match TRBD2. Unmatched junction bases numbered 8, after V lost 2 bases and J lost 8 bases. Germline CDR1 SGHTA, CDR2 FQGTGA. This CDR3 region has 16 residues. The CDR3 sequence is CASSLSVLAGADEQFF. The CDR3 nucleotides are TGTGCCAGCAGCTTATCCGTACTAGCGGGAGCGGATGAGCAGTTCTTC.

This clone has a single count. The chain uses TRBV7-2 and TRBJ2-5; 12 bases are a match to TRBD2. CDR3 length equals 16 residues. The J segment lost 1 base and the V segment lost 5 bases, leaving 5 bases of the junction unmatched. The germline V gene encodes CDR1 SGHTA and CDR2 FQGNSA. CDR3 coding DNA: TGTGCCAGCAGCATCGGGGGACTAGCGGGCCAAGAGACCCAGTACTTC. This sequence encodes CASSIGGLAGQETQYF.

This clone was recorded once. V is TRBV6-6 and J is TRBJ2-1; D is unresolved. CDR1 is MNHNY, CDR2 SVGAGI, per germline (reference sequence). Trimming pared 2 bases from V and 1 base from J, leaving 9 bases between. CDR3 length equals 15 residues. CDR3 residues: CASSYVQASYNEQFF. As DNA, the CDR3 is TGTGCCAGCAGTTACGTGCAGGCGTCCTACAATGAGCAGTTCTTC.